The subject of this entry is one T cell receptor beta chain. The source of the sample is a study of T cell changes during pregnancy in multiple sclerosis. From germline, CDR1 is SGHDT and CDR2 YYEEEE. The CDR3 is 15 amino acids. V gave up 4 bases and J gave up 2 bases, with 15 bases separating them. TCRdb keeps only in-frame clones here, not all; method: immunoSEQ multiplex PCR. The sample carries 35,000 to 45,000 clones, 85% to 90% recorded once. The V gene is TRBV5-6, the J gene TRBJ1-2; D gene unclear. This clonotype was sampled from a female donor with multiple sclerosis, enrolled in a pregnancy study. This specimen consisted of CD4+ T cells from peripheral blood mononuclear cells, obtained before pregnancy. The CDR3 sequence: CASSLVWTSNYGYTF. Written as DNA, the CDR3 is TGTGCCAGCAGCCTTGTGTGGACTTCAAACTATGGCTACACCTTC.